Below are 7 T cell receptor beta chains sequenced from a single sample in a study of a mutant IDH1 vaccine in newly diagnosed glioma. These receptors are not linked to any known antigen. As to time point: week 23, last vaccination. In every dose of vaccine, 300 ug of mutant IDH1 20-mer peptide was given alongside topical imiquimod. Assay used: immunoSEQ multiplex PCR; TCRdb lists only in-frame clones, some missing. In the table there are some 27,000 clones, roughly 80% of which are singletons. Sequences were derived from PBMCs, sampled from a glioma patient whose treatment included an IDH1 peptide vaccine. These receptors were obtained from a woman in her 30s with glioma.

The chain carries TRBV2 and TRBJ1-2; the D gene is possibly TRBD1 (5 bases). Germline V lookup: CDR1 SNHLY, CDR2 FYNNEI. Trimming shortened V by 3 bases and J by 2 bases, and 7 bases separated the two germline ends. The CDR3 is 13 amino acids. The CDR3 DNA follows: TGTGCCAGCAGTGAGGGACGGAACTATGGCTACACCTTC. Translated: CASSEGRNYGYTF. The full variable domain, completed using reference TRBV2 and TRBJ1-2, is EPEVTQTPSHQVTQMGQEVILRCVPISNHLYFYWYRQILGQKVEFLVSFYNNEISEKSEIFDDQFSVERPDGSNFTLKIRSTKLEDSAMYFCASSEGRNYGYTFGSGTRLTVV.

The CDR3 sequence: CAWGPTSGGFWGETYEQYF. CDR3 bases: TGTGCCTGGGGGCCGACTAGCGGGGGATTTTGGGGAGAGACCTACGAGCAGTACTTC. The chain combines TRBV30 with TRBJ2-7; 12 positions agree with TRBD2. Germline trimming cut 5 bases from V and 2 bases from J; bases unmatched to any gene: 19. Germline CDR1 reads GTSNPN; CDR2 reads SVGIG (reference sequence). The CDR3 runs to 19 residues.

J is TRBJ2-2 and V is TRBV11-2, with 9 nucleotides matching TRBD1. Germline V gene sequence: CDR1 SGHAT, CDR2 FQNNGV. This CDR3 is built from 15 residues. Unmatched junction bases numbered 8, after V lost 8 bases and J lost 4 bases. CDR3 amino acids: CASRRDRVTTGELFF. The DNA for the CDR3 is TGTGCCAGCCGCCGGGACAGGGTAACCACCGGGGAGCTGTTTTTT.

This clone appeared a single time. The gene calls are TRBV2 and TRBJ1-2, with 8 bases lining up with TRBD1. The CDR3 is 13 amino acids. The germline V gene has CDR1 SNHLY and CDR2 FYNNEI. The trim removed 6 bases at V and 4 bases at J, leaving 4 bases unmatched. The CDR3 loop reads CASRGQGGYGYTF. The CDR3 DNA follows: TGTGCCAGCAGAGGACAGGGTGGCTATGGCTACACCTTC.

The chain is built from TRBV5-4 and TRBJ1-1; maybe TRBD1 (5 bases). Germline V gives CDR1 SGHNT, CDR2 YYREEE (reference sequence). V lost 4 bases and J 1 base, leaving 14 bases between the germline ends. The CDR3 consists of 15 residues. CDR3 residues: CASSPAWGGNTEAFF. Here the CDR3 DNA reads TGTGCCAGCAGCCCCGCATGGGGCGGGAACACTGAAGCTTTCTTT.

V and J are TRBV5-6 and TRBJ2-7; 9 bases line up with TRBD1. The CDR3 extends over 16 amino acids. The J segment lost 2 bases and the V segment lost 0 bases, leaving 6 bases of the junction unmatched. Germline assignment: CDR1 SGHDT and CDR2 YYEEEE. As DNA, the CDR3 is TGTGCCAGCAGCTTGGGCAATGACAGGGGGGCCTACGAGCAGTACTTC. This gives the protein CASSLGNDRGAYEQYF.

CDR3 in amino acids: CASTPGPMNTEAFF. DNA for the CDR3: TGTGCCAGCACCCCGGGTCCCATGAACACTGAAGCTTTCTTT. The chain is built from TRBV5-6 and TRBJ1-1; D uncertain. The CDR3 has 14 residues. Germline-derived CDR1 and CDR2 are SGHDT and YYEEEE. V was clipped by 6 bases and J by 0 bases, with 12 bases between them.